This T cell receptor (beta chain) was profiled in a study of shared clonotypes between healthy human individuals (TCRdb year 2020). A note on the overall study: Three men and a couple of women, aged 18 to 49 years, made up the cohort. Per donor, three plates each were used for CD4 naive and CD4 memory, two for CD8 naive, and one for CD8 memory. Blood TCR repertoires of roughly five healthy adults were deeply sequenced to estimate repertoire size and the extent of clonotype sharing between individuals. Different laboratories and diverse techniques were used to prepare libraries and sequence TCR repertoires, to increase sequencing depth and limit assay-specific biases. Leukapheresis yielded between about 0.85 and 10 billion PBMCs per donor. What the work shows at the level of the full study, not this receptor alone: Rarefaction of sorted-subset datasets indicated incomplete sequencing despite the large sequencing depth. Naive subsets generally had larger estimated clonotype richness than memory subsets did. Sampling was limited to blood, and TCR repertoires in tissue likely differ from TCR repertoires in blood. Pairwise subsampling led to the expectation that sequencing depth would affect the degree of clonotype sharing among donors. The small number of donors limited the genetic and exposure-history diversity represented. Sharing across several donors was observed for around 5% of naive CD4, under 4% of naive CD8, 2.3% of memory CD4, and roughly 0.4% of memory CD8 clonotypes. Compared with non-shared clonotypes, the clonotypes found in all four sorted-subset donors had higher generation probabilities.

Donors were healthy HIV-negative adults with no recently reported acute infections or vaccinations. Only Caucasian adults living in Nashville, Tennessee, USA were represented among the donors. CD4+ T cells were enriched through magnetic negative selection, after which naive cells were positively selected on CD45RA and the remaining negative fraction served as the memory subset. Blood was obtained by leukapheresis, after which PBMCs were separated by Ficoll-Histopaque density gradient centrifugation and cryopreserved in liquid nitrogen vapor phase. Purity and quantity of every magnetically sorted T cell population were checked by analytical flow cytometry. Genomic DNA was isolated from each sorted fraction and quantified by UV absorbance on a Nanodrop 2000c. A note on this clone: What antigen it recognizes has not been identified. No quality values exist for individual bases; no much larger clone is one base distant.

Using the deep immunoSEQ assay, multiplex PCR amplified TCR CDR3 regions from genomic DNA. For each cell subset, the extracted genomic DNA was distributed evenly across all wells of several immunoSEQ 96-well plates, and each plate served as one replicate. For sorted subsets, approximately 200 ng of genomic DNA, equivalent to 25,000 to 35,000 T cell genomes, went into each replicate PCR. Purified libraries were quantified with a Qubit 3.0 fluorometer, sized on a Bioanalyzer 2100, and re-quantified with the KAPA Library Quantification kit. Every immunoSEQ 96-well plate was sequenced on a separate single-read 150-cycle Illumina NextSeq 550 flow cell. From the authors' description of their analysis: Because the immunoSEQ output held only junctional sequences and lacked quality scores, the filtering could not match the filtering applied to full-length reads. To assign V/J genes and CDR3, sequences were annotated using PyIR, a Python wrapper for IgBLAST v1.9, with IMGT germline references. Reads with weak V/J assignments (E-value above 1e-6), missing CDR3, stop codons, out-of-frame junctions, or ambiguous translated residues were removed. A V3J clonotype was defined by an identical inferred V gene, J gene, and CDR3 amino acid sequence. Percentage overlap between repertoires was computed as shared unique clonotypes divided by the size of the smaller repertoire. RTK rarefaction, the Chao1 estimator, and Recon v2.1 estimates of unobserved clonotypes were used to assess repertoire richness. Generation probabilities were computed with OLGA for all TCRbeta clonotypes obtained by the gDNA method from a few donors. The table was pulled from immuneACCESS by TCRdb, which kept in-frame rearrangements only. Such tables lose some clones; where checked, under half of the loss comes from unresolved V genes, and the rest has no known cause. V, J and clone size derive from that table, while D and trimming were established from the DNA sequence. The sample contains 2 million to 2.5 million clones, 80% to 95% of them found a single time. The ten largest clonotypes hold about 0.37% of the sample.

CDR1 and CDR2, per the germline V gene, are MDHEN and SYDVKM. V is cut by 3 bases and J by 9 bases, and the space between the germline ends is 12 bases. Taken from cysteine to phenylalanine, the CDR3 has 14 residues. Left in the record is the CDR3 DNA by itself, 42 bases read in frame from the first base. The sequenced sample was naive CD4+ T cells from PBMCs. What the cell subset or site label conveys for this sample: CD45RA+ positively selected. This clonotype originated in a man younger than 30 in good health. Some clones in this sample may be carry-over from other donors' samples. The rearranged chain carries TRBV28 and TRBJ1-6; the D gene identity is not certain. CDR3 reads: CASSLSFSSSPLHF. The nucleotides are TGTGCCAGCAGTTTGTCTTTCAGTTCTTCACCCCTCCACTTT.